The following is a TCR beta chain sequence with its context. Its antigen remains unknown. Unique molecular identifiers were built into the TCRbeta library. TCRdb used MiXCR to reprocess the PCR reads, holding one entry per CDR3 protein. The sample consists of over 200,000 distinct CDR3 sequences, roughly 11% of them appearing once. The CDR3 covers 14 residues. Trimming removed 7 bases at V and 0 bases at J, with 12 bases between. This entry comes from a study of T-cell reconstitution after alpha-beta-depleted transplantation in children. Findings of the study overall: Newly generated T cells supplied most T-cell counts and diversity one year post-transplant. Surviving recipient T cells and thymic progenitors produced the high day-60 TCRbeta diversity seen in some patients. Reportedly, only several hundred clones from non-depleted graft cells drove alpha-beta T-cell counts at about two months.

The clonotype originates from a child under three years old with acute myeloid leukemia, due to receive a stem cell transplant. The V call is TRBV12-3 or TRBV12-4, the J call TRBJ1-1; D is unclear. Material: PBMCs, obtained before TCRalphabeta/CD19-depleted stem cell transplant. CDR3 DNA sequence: TGTGCCAGCACCGCAACAAGGCTGAACACTGAAGCTTTCTTT. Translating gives CASTATRLNTEAFF.